The source of this TCR beta chain is a study of shared T cell receptors in the human thymus. Germline CDR1 MNHEY, CDR2 SMNVEV (reference sequence). The germline V and J ends were trimmed by 8 bases and 15 bases, with 20 bases remaining between them. The CDR3 is made up of 12 amino acids. Profiling relied on immunoSEQ multiplex PCR, and the TCRdb table lists in-frame clones only, not all of them. The data contain about 660,000 clones, about 90% of them seen just once; the ten biggest clones take up roughly 0.0087%. This sample was shared with a second study, whose subject was human thymus T cells.

This chain joins TRBV27 and TRBJ1-5; TRBD1 might be the D (5 bases). The sequence was collected from a boy under two years old with a congenital heart defect. Sequenced sample: thymocytes. The CDR3 DNA is TGTGCCAGCCTGGGGCGGCGACCTTTGGGGCATTTT. Its protein product is CASLGRRPLGHF.